Sequencing of this T cell receptor beta chain was carried out in a study of patients and donors after allogeneic stem cell transplantation. Trimming removed 7 bases from V and 3 bases from J; junction bases left unmatched: 7. The CDR3 extends over 14 amino acids. Each CDR3 protein gets one entry after TCRdb re-called the RT-PCR reads with MiXCR. Of hundreds of thousands of distinct CDR3 sequences listed, 16% were seen once; the top ten hold 7.2%. Sequencing was carried out using blood, either unsorted or a sorted T cell fraction (not recorded which). The chain has TRBV12-3 or TRBV12-4 and TRBJ2-7; TRBD1 agrees at 9 bases. This TCR was recovered from a human donor who was either an allogeneic HSCT recipient or a stem cell or donor lymphocyte infusion donor (not recorded which). It is not recorded whose cells these are; they may come from a transplant donor. The CDR3 loop is CASTRTGDGYEQYF. For the CDR3, the DNA is TGTGCCAGCACCCGGACAGGGGATGGCTACGAGCAGTACTTC.